This record looks at one TCR beta chain sequence and its context. As yet, its antigen is unknown. The germline V gene encodes CDR1 LNHDA and CDR2 SQIVND (reference sequence). Trimming took off 2 bases at V and 3 bases at J, with 14 bases between the two ends. CDR3 length equals 15 residues. No infections or other immune events were documented during collection. These data originate in a study of identifying expanded T cells in peripheral blood. Regarding the study as a whole: Variance in clone template counts between roughly two-week samples significantly increased with total template count across all healthy donors.

The method was immunoSEQ multiplex PCR; TCRdb's version includes in-frame clones alone and lacks a portion of them. The sample records 70,000 to 100,000 clones, about 90% being singletons. The specimen was blood. The origin of this receptor is a person between 18 and 69 years old in good health. The V and J genes are TRBV19 and TRBJ2-7; TRBD1 might be the D (7 bases). DNA of the CDR3: TGTGCCAGTAGTATACGACAGGGAGGTAGCTACGAGCAGTACTTC. Amino acids: CASSIRQGGSYEQYF.